The 30 T cell receptor beta chains given below trace back to one sample, sequenced in a study of blood T cell repertoires in COVID-19. Assay used: immunoSEQ multiplex PCR; TCRdb lists only in-frame clones, some missing. Altogether more than 80,000 clones are present, about 86% being singletons, with the ten largest covering 1.5% to 2%. The specimen sequenced was peripheral blood. These receptors were taken from a man aged 80 or over with acute or convalescent COVID-19.

The V gene is TRBV11-2, the J gene TRBJ2-1; D possibly corresponds to TRBD2 (6 bases). This CDR3 has 14 amino acids. With 3 bases removed from V and 3 bases from J, the gap between germline ends came to 9 bases. Germline V gene data show CDR1 as SGHAT and CDR2 as FQNNGV. The DNA of the CDR3 is TGTGCCAGCAGCTTTAGCGGCAACTACAATGAGCAGTTCTTC. This codes for CASSFSGNYNEQFF.

The J gene is TRBJ1-1, the V gene TRBV27; 9 positions match TRBD1. The CDR3 is 15 amino acids. Trimming cost V 4 bases and J 1 base; bases outside gene matches: 4. Germline loops: CDR1 MNHEY, CDR2 SMNVEV (reference sequence). The CDR3 protein is CASSYLGQGNTEAFF. CDR3 in DNA: TGTGCCAGCAGTTACCTGGGACAGGGGAACACTGAAGCTTTCTTT.

The chain recombines TRBV5-6 with TRBJ1-1; maybe TRBD1 (5 bases). V gave up 4 bases and J gave up 0 bases, with 16 bases separating them. Per germline, CDR1 SGHDT and CDR2 YYEEEE. The CDR3 sequence is 16 residues long. The CDR3 sequence is CASSPLGPGLNTEAFF. The CDR3 DNA follows: TGTGCCAGCAGCCCCCTCGGCCCAGGGCTGAACACTGAAGCTTTCTTT.

As concerns this clone: At one boundary the junction diverges from the germline segment, which might be a read error. The chain links TRBV28 to TRBJ2-5, with 10 bases that match TRBD1. Per the germline V gene, CDR1 is MDHEN and CDR2 is SYDVKM. This CDR3 spans 15 amino acids. The CDR3 loop reads CASSLSGTGEEAQYF. The CDR3, as DNA: TGTGCCAGCAGTTTATCCGGGACAGGGGAAGAGGCCCAGTACTTC.

V and J are TRBV25-1 and TRBJ1-5; 11 nucleotides match TRBD1. Germline values: CDR1 MGHDK, CDR2 SYGVNS. This CDR3 contains 15 residues. Trimming cost V 4 bases and J 6 bases; bases outside gene matches: 5. For the CDR3, the DNA is TGTGCCAGCAGTGCGACCGGGACAGGGGGTCAGCCCCAGCATTTT. Its protein is CASSATGTGGQPQHF.

V is TRBV29-1 and J is TRBJ2-3; D is possibly TRBD1 (5 bases). CDR1 and CDR2 (germline): SQVTM, ANQGSEA. CDR3 size: 12 residues. V was pared by 7 bases and J by 2 bases, with 10 bases between. CDR3 residues: CSAGHLTDTQYF. The CDR3 DNA reads TGCAGCGCCGGACACCTCACAGATACGCAGTATTTT.

The chain employs TRBV19 and TRBJ1-5; 9 nucleotides line up with TRBD1. The CDR3 contains 15 residues. CDR1 is LNHDA, CDR2 SQIVND, per germline (reference sequence). The junction had 6 bases not matched to a gene; V was cut back by 7 bases and J by 2 bases. CDR3 in amino acids: CASTHGTGRNQPQHF. The CDR3 bases are TGTGCCAGTACCCATGGGACAGGGCGCAATCAGCCCCAGCATTTT.

V usage is TRBV28 and J usage is TRBJ1-1; 8 bases are a match to TRBD1. The CDR3 runs to 16 residues. V lost 2 bases to trimming and J lost 4 bases; unmatched junction nucleotides: 9. Germline V gene sequence: CDR1 MDHEN, CDR2 SYDVKM. The CDR3 here is CASSLVGTGFGTEAFF. CDR3 DNA sequence: TGTGCCAGCAGTTTAGTCGGGACAGGTTTCGGCACTGAAGCTTTCTTT. The whole variable domain, filled in from reference TRBV28 and TRBJ1-1, reads DVKVTQSSRYLVKRTGEKVFLECVQDMDHENMFWYRQDPGLGLRLIYFSYDVKMKEKGDIPEGYSVSREKKERFSLILESASTNQTSMYLCASSLVGTGFGTEAFFGQGTRLTVV.

This sequence joins TRBV3-1 (or the pseudogene TRBV3-2) and TRBJ2-4; the D gene is possibly TRBD2 (6 bases). Germline CDR1 reads LGHDT; CDR2 reads YNNKEL (reference sequence). The CDR3 totals 16 residues. V was shortened by 0 bases and J by 0 bases, with 9 bases between the two germline ends. CDR3 coding DNA: TGTGCCAGCAGCCAAGATTTCGGGGGAGCCAAAAACATTCAGTACTTC. This encodes CASSQDFGGAKNIQYF.

V gene TRBV3-1 (or the pseudogene TRBV3-2) combines with J gene TRBJ1-1; TRBD1 aligns across 11 bases. V shed 3 bases, J shed 4 bases, and the junction held 1 base outside the gene matches. This CDR3 is built from 14 residues. Germline V gives CDR1 LGHDT, CDR2 YNNKEL (reference sequence). DNA for the CDR3: TGTGCCAGCAGCCAGGGGACAGGGGGCACTGAAGCTTTCTTT. Translated: CASSQGTGGTEAFF.

A single count supports this clone. The chain links TRBV7-3 to TRBJ2-2; 8 nucleotides match TRBD2. The CDR3 has 16 amino acids. Germline V gene lookup returns CDR1 SGHTA and CDR2 FQGTGA. V was pared by 2 bases and J by 4 bases, with 6 bases of the junction left unmatched. The CDR3: CASSLGAGGVTGELFF. CDR3 in DNA: TGTGCCAGCAGCTTAGGGGCGGGAGGTGTCACCGGGGAGCTGTTTTTT.

CDR3 region: CASSLGRRDTEAFF. The CDR3 region has the DNA TGTGCCAGCAGTTTGGGGCGGAGAGACACTGAAGCTTTCTTT. This rearrangement joins TRBV28 to TRBJ1-1; D possibly corresponds to TRBD1 (5 bases). V was cut by 3 bases and J by 3 bases, with 11 bases left in between. CDR3 size: 14 residues. Germline V gives CDR1 MDHEN, CDR2 SYDVKM.

As concerns this clone: One junction end does not reproduce the germline sequence, and a read error may be involved. This sequence joins TRBV6-5 and TRBJ2-3; a possible D gene is TRBD1 (6 bases). There are 12 residues in the CDR3. Germline V gives CDR1 MNHEY, CDR2 SVGAGI. The CDR3 protein is CASHSRTETQYF. The CDR3 bases are TGTGCCAGCCATTCGAGGACAGAGACGCAGTATTTT.

The genes are TRBV27 and TRBJ1-2, with a weak D call TRBD1 (6 bases). Trimming took off 6 bases at V and 6 bases at J, with 14 bases between the two ends. Germline CDR1 MNHEY, CDR2 SMNVEV (reference sequence). There are 13 residues in the CDR3. The CDR3 protein is CASSSQGPDGYTF. CDR3 DNA sequence: TGTGCCAGCAGCTCACAGGGCCCCGATGGCTACACCTTC.

The V and J genes are TRBV5-4 and TRBJ1-1; TRBD1 aligns across 7 bases. Germline V gene data show CDR1 as SGHNT and CDR2 as YYREEE (reference sequence). This CDR3 has 14 residues. V dropped 7 bases and J dropped 1; count of bases not matched to a gene: 7. The CDR3 loop reads CASFRQGENTEAFF. The CDR3 DNA reads as TGTGCCAGCTTTCGACAGGGAGAGAACACTGAAGCTTTCTTT.

The chain uses TRBV2 and TRBJ2-2, with 10 bases matching TRBD2. The length of the CDR3 is 16 residues. V was clipped by 6 bases and J by 2 bases; unmatched bases: 6. The germline V gene encodes CDR1 SNHLY and CDR2 FYNNEI. The CDR3 sequence: CASRERTSGNTGELFF. CDR3 in DNA: TGTGCCAGCAGGGAACGGACTAGCGGAAACACCGGGGAGCTGTTTTTT.

The chain has TRBV5-6 and TRBJ2-2; 9 nucleotides match TRBD2. The V segment lost 4 bases and the J segment 5 bases; nucleotides outside the gene matches: 6. The V gene's germline CDR1 is SGHDT and CDR2 YYEEEE. There are 15 residues in the CDR3. The CDR3 loop reads CASSGSGRPTGELFF. The DNA of the CDR3 is TGTGCCAGCAGCGGGAGCGGGAGGCCGACCGGGGAGCTGTTTTTT.

The table lists this clone with a count of one. The chain uses TRBV2 and TRBJ1-2, with D perhaps matching TRBD1 (5 bases). CDR3 length equals 16 residues. Trimming removed 1 base from V and 4 bases from J, with 16 bases in between. From germline, CDR1 is SNHLY and CDR2 FYNNEI. This CDR3 reads CASSEGQGRFFYGYTF. As DNA, the CDR3 is TGTGCCAGCAGTGAAGGGCAGGGCAGATTCTTCTATGGCTACACCTTC.

The chain combines TRBV11-2 with TRBJ2-1, with 7 bases lining up with TRBD2. The germline CDR1 and CDR2 sequences are SGHAT and FQNNGV. Unmatched junction bases numbered 7, after V lost 6 bases and J lost 5 bases. The CDR3 length is 14 residues. The CDR3, as DNA: TGTGCCAGCAGTTCCGGACTAGGGAACAATGAGCAGTTCTTC. Amino acid sequence: CASSSGLGNNEQFF.

The J gene is TRBJ2-3, the V gene TRBV18; no clear D gene. CDR3 length equals 13 residues. Per the germline V gene, CDR1 is KGHSH and CDR2 is LQKENI. Trimming left V 5 bases short and J 2 bases short, with 8 bases between. The DNA for the CDR3 is TGTGCCAGCTCAACCAGTTACACAGATACGCAGTATTTT. It translates to CASSTSYTDTQYF. The whole variable domain, remainder taken from reference TRBV18 and TRBJ2-3, is NAGVMQNPRHLVRRRGQEARLRCSPMKGHSHVYWYRQLPEEGLKFMVYLQKENIIDESGMPKERFSAEFPKEGPSILRIQQVVRGDSAAYFCASSTSYTDTQYFGPGTRLTVL.

J is TRBJ1-5 and V is TRBV19; the D gene is possibly TRBD1 (5 bases). Germline-derived CDR1 and CDR2 are LNHDA and SQIVND (reference sequence). The CDR3 loop spans 16 amino acids. V was trimmed by 3 bases and J by 0 bases, leaving 12 bases between them. The CDR3 region has the DNA TGTGCCAGTAGTATCAGTATAGGGGATAGCAATCAGCCCCAGCATTTT. As protein: CASSISIGDSNQPQHF. The full variable domain, completed using reference TRBV19 and TRBJ1-5, is DGGITQSPKYLFRKEGQNVTLSCEQNLNHDAMYWYRQDPGQGLRLIYYSQIVNDFQKGDIAEGYSVSREKKESFPLTVTSAQKNPTAFYLCASSISIGDSNQPQHFGDGTRLSIL.

The chain uses TRBV6-5 and TRBJ1-1; maybe TRBD1 (5 bases). The CDR3 totals 14 residues. Trimming took 4 bases from V and 4 from J, leaving 13 bases between them. Germline V lookup: CDR1 MNHEY, CDR2 SVGAGI. CDR3 residues: CASSWGERGTEAFF. The CDR3 DNA sequence: TGTGCCAGCAGTTGGGGGGAGAGGGGCACTGAAGCTTTCTTT.

The gene calls are TRBV5-1 and TRBJ2-7; a weak D match, TRBD1 (6 bases). The CDR3 loop spans 13 amino acids. Germline lookup yields CDR1 SGHRS and CDR2 YFSETQ. Trimming left V 4 bases short and J 0 bases short, with 8 bases between. CDR3 amino acids: CASSQTGSYEQYF. The CDR3 DNA reads as TGCGCCAGCAGCCAGACAGGCTCCTACGAGCAGTACTTC.

The CDR3 protein is CASSLQGSTDTQYF. CDR3 bases: TGTGCCAGCAGCCTCCAGGGGAGCACAGATACGCAGTATTTT. The chain has TRBV2 and TRBJ2-3, with D possibly TRBD1 on 6 matching bases. Germline V gene lookup returns CDR1 SNHLY and CDR2 FYNNEI. The CDR3 has 14 amino acids. V dropped 6 bases and J dropped 0 bases, with 10 bases sitting between them.

V is TRBV7-2 and J is TRBJ2-7; D perhaps matches TRBD1 (7 bases). The CDR3 runs to 15 residues. Germline V gene data show CDR1 as SGHTA and CDR2 as FQGNSA. V was trimmed by 0 bases and J by 4 bases, leaving 13 bases between them. The CDR3 sequence: CASSLAGGQLYEQYF. Written as DNA, the CDR3 is TGTGCCAGCAGCTTAGCGGGGGGACAGTTATACGAGCAGTACTTC.

V usage is TRBV2 and J usage is TRBJ2-2; no firm D call. The V end was cut by 2 bases, the J end by 1 base, with 2 bases between. The CDR3 extends over 13 amino acids. Looked up from germline, CDR1 is SNHLY and CDR2 is FYNNEI. In DNA, the CDR3 is TGTGCCAGCAGTGAACAGAACACCGGGGAGCTGTTTTTT. Protein sequence: CASSEQNTGELFF.

The chain links TRBV5-6 to TRBJ2-2, with 10 bases aligning to TRBD2. V dropped 4 bases and J dropped 1; count of bases not matched to a gene: 4. The CDR3 extends over 16 amino acids. Germline CDR1 is SGHDT and CDR2 is YYEEEE. CDR3 nucleotides: TGTGCCAGCAGCAGACTAGCGGGTTTGAACACCGGGGAGCTGTTTTTT. This codes for CASSRLAGLNTGELFF.

The V call is TRBV5-1, the J call TRBJ2-3, with D maybe TRBD2 (5 bases). The CDR3 covers 15 residues. With 4 bases removed from V and 1 base from J, the gap between germline ends came to 13 bases. Germline V gives CDR1 SGHRS, CDR2 YFSETQ. CDR3: CASSPGYVGTDTQYF. As DNA, the CDR3 is TGCGCCAGCAGCCCGGGGTATGTGGGCACAGATACGCAGTATTTT.

The V gene is TRBV15, the J gene TRBJ2-5, with 11 bases lining up with TRBD2. Germline V gene data show CDR1 as LNHNV and CDR2 as YYDKDF (reference sequence). With 6 bases clipped from V and 4 bases from J, the junction kept 16 bases outside the gene matches. The CDR3 is 18 amino acids. CDR3 nucleotide sequence: TGTGCCACCAGTCGGTGGACGACTAGCGGGGCCGGGTCAGAGACCCAGTACTTC. This sequence encodes CATSRWTTSGAGSETQYF.

The chain carries TRBV30 and TRBJ1-2; D is ambiguous. V was trimmed by 3 bases and J by 3 bases, leaving 11 bases between them. The CDR3 is 13 amino acids. CDR1 is GTSNPN and CDR2 is SVGIG in the germline V gene (reference sequence). In nucleotides, the CDR3 is TGTGCCTGGAGCCGGAGTTTGTACTATGGCTACACCTTC. Its protein is CAWSRSLYYGYTF.